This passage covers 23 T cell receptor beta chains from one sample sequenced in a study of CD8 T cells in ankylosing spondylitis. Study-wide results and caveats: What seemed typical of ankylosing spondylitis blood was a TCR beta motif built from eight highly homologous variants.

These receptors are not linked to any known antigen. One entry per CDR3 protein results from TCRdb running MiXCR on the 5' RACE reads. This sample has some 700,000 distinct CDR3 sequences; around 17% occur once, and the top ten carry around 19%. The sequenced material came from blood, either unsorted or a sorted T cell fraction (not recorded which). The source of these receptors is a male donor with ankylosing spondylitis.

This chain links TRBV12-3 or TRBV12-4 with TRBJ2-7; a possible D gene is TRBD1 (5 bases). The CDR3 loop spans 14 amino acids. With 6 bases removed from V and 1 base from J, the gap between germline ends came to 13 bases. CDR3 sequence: CASSRDRQSYEQYF. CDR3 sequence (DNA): TGTGCCAGCAGCCGCGATCGACAGTCCTACGAGCAGTACTTC.

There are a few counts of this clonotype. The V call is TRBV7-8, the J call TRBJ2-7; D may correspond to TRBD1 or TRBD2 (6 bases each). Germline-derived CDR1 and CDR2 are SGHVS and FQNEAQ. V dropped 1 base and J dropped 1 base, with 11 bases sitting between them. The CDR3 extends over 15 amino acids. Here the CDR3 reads CASSLVSGQSYEQYF. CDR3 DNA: TGTGCCAGCAGCTTAGTTAGCGGACAGTCCTACGAGCAGTACTTC.

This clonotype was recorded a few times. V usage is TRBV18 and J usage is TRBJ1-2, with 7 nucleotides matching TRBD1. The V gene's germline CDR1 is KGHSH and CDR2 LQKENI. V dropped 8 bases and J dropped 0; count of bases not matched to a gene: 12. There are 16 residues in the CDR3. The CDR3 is CASTKTRQGTNYGYTF. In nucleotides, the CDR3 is TGTGCCAGCACGAAAACCCGACAGGGAACTAACTATGGCTACACCTTC.

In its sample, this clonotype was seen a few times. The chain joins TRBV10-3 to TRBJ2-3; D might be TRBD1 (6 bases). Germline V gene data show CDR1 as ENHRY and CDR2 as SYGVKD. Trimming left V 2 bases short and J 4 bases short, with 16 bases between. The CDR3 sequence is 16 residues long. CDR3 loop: CAISERDTRGADTQYF. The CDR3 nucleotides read TGTGCCATCAGTGAGCGGGACACCCGAGGGGCAGATACGCAGTATTTT.

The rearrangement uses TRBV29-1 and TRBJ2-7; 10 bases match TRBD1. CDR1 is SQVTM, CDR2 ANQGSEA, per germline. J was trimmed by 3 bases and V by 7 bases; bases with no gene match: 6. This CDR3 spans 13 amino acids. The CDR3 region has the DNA TGCAGCGCCGGGACAGGGGACCGCTACGAGCAGTACTTC. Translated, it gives CSAGTGDRYEQYF.

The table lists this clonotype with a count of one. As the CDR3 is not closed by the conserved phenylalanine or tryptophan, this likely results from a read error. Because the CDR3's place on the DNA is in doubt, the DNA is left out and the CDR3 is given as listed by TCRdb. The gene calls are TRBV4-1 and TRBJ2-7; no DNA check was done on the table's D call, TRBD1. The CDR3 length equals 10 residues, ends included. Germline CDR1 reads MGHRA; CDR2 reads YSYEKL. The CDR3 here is CASSPGGLSP.

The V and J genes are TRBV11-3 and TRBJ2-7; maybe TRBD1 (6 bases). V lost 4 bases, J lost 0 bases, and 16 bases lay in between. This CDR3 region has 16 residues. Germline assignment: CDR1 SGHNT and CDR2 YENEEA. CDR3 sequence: CASSYRQARLSYEQYF. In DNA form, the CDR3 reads TGTGCCAGCAGCTACCGACAGGCCCGACTCTCCTACGAGCAGTACTTC.

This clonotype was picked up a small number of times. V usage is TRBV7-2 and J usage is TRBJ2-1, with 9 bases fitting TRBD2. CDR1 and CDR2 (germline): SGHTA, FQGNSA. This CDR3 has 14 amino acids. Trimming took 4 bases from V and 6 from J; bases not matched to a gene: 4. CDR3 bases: TGTGCCAGCAGCTCTTTAGCGGGGGCCAATGAGCAGTTCTTC. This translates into CASSSLAGANEQFF.

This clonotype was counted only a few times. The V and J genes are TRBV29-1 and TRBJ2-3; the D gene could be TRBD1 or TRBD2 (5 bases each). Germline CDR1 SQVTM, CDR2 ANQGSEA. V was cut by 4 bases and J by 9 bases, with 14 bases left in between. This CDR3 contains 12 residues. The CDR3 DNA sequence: TGCAGCGTTGTTGAGCCTCGGGGCACGCAGTATTTT. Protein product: CSVVEPRGTQYF.

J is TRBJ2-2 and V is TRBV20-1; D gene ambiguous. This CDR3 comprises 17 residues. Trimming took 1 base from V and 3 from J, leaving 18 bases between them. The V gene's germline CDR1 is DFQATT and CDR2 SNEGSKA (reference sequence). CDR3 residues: CSARGPLDRADTGELFF. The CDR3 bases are TGCAGTGCTAGAGGTCCGTTGGATAGGGCGGACACCGGGGAGCTGTTTTTT.

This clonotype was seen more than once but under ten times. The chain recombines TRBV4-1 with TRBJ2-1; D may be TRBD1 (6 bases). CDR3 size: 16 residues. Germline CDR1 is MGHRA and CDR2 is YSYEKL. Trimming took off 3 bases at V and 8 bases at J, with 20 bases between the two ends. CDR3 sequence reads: CASSHLTGLGAYEQFF. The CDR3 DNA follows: TGCGCCAGCAGCCACCTGACCGGGCTGGGGGCCTATGAGCAGTTCTTC.

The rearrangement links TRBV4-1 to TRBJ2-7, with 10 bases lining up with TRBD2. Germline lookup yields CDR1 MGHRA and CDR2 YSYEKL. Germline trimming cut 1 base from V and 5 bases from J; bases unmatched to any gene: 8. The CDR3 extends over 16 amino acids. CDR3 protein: CASSQGVTSGYNEQYF. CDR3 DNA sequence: TGCGCCAGCAGCCAAGGAGTGACTAGCGGGTACAACGAGCAGTACTTC.

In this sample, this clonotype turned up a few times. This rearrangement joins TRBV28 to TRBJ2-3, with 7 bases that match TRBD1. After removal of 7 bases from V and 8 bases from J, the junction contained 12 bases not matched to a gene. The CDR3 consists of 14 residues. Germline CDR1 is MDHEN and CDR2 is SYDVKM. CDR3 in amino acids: CASNRQGVVTTQYF. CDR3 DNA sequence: TGTGCCAGCAATAGACAGGGTGTCGTGACTACGCAGTATTTT.

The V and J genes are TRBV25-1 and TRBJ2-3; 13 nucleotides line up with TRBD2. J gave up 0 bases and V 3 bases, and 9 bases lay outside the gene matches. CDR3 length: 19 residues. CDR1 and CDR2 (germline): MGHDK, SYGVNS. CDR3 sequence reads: CASSDLTSGGTASTDTQYF. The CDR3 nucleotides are TGTGCCAGCAGTGACTTGACTAGCGGGGGGACCGCTAGCACAGATACGCAGTATTTT.

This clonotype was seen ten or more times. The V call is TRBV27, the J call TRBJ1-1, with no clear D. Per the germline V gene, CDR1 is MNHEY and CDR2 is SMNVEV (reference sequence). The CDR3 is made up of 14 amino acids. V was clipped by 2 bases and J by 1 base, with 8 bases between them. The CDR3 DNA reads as TGTGCCAGCAGTTTAACGGGTCCGAACACTGAAGCTTTCTTT. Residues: CASSLTGPNTEAFF.

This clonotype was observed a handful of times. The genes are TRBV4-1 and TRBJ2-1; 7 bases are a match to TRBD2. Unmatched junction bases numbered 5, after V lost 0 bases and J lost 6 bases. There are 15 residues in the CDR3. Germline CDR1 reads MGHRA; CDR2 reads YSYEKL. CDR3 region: CASSQERGLVNEQFF. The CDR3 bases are TGCGCCAGCAGCCAAGAACGTGGACTAGTCAATGAGCAGTTCTTC.

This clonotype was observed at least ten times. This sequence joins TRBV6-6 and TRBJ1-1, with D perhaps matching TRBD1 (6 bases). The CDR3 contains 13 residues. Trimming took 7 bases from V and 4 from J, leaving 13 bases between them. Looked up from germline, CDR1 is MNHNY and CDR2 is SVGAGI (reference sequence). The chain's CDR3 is CASIPQGITEAFF. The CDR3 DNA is TGTGCCAGCATACCCCAGGGGATCACTGAAGCTTTCTTT.

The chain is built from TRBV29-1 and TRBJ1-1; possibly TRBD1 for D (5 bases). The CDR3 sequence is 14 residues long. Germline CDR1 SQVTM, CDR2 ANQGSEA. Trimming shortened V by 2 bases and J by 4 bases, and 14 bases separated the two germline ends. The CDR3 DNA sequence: TGCAGCGTTGAAACGGGGGGAAAGGGCACTGAAGCTTTCTTT. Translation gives CSVETGGKGTEAFF.

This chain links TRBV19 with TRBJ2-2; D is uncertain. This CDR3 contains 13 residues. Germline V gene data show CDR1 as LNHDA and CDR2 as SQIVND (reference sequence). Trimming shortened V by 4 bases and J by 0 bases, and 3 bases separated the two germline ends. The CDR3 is CASSKANTGELFF. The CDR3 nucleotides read TGTGCCAGTAGTAAGGCGAACACCGGGGAGCTGTTTTTT.

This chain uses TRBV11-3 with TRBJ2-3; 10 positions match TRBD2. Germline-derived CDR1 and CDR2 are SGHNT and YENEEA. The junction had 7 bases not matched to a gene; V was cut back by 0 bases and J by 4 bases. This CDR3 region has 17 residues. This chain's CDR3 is CASSLDATSGVADTQYF. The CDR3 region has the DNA TGTGCCAGCAGCTTAGACGCCACTAGCGGGGTGGCAGATACGCAGTATTTT. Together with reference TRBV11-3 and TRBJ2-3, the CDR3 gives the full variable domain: EAGVVQSPRYKIIEKKQPVAFWCNPISGHNTLYWYLQNLGQGPELLIRYENEEAVDDSQLPKDRFSAERLKGVDSTLKIQPAELGDSAVYLCASSLDATSGVADTQYFGPGTRLTVL.

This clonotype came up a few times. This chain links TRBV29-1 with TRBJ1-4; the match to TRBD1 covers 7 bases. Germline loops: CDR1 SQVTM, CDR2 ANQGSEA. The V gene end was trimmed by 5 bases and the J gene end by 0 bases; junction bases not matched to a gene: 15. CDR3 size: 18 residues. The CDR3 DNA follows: TGCAGCGTTCGTCTCGGGACAGCCAACCTTGCAACTAATGAAAAACTGTTTTTT. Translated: CSVRLGTANLATNEKLFF. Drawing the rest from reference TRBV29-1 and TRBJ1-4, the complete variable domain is SAVISQKPSRDICQRGTSLTIQCQVDSQVTMMFWYRQQPGQSLTLIATANQGSEATYESGFVIDKFPISRPNLTFSTLTVSNMSPEDSSIYLCSVRLGTANLATNEKLFFGSGTQLSVL.

CDR3 in amino acids: CSGDTEAFF. The CDR3 region has the DNA TGCAGCGGGGACACTGAAGCTTTCTTT. The V and J genes are TRBV29-1 and TRBJ1-1; D gene uncertain. CDR1 SQVTM and CDR2 ANQGSEA come from the germline V gene. The CDR3 contains 9 residues. Trimming removed 7 bases at V and 3 bases at J, with 3 bases between.

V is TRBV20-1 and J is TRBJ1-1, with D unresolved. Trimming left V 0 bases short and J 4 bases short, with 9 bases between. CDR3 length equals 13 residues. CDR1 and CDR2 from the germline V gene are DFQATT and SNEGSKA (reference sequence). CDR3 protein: CSARDWVVTEAFF. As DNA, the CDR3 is TGCAGTGCTAGAGATTGGGTTGTCACTGAAGCTTTCTTT.